The 8 T cell receptor beta chains listed next were all sequenced from one sample in a study of blood T cells in healthy people across ages. A sample-barcoded 5' primer and a J-beta primer mix were used in a second PCR of roughly 6 to 11 cycles. TCRdb called the 5' RACE reads again in MiXCR, with one record for every CDR3 protein. The sample consists of some 1.8 million distinct CDR3 sequences, 39% of them appearing once. Material for sequencing was blood. The receptors shown here come from a human donor in good health.

The chain has TRBV2 and TRBJ2-1; TRBD1 aligns across 12 bases. Germline V CDR1 and CDR2: SNHLY, FYNNEI. V shed 0 bases, J shed 5 bases, and the junction held 11 bases outside the gene matches. This CDR3 contains 19 residues. CDR3 protein: CASSEAGTGGLTTHNEQFF. CDR3 DNA: TGTGCCAGCAGTGAAGCCGGGACAGGGGGCCTAACAACACACAATGAGCAGTTCTTC.

This clonotype was observed a handful of times. CDR3 bases: TGTGCCAGCAGTCATGGACAGCTGAACACTGAAGCTTTCTTT. Its protein product is CASSHGQLNTEAFF. The chain joins TRBV14 to TRBJ1-1; the D gene is possibly TRBD1 (6 bases). CDR1 and CDR2 (germline): SGHDN, FVKESK. This CDR3 has 14 amino acids. The V and J ends lost 6 bases and 0 bases respectively, with 11 bases between them.

This clonotype has a handful of counts. This chain links TRBV28 with TRBJ2-6; D unclear. The CDR3 extends over 15 amino acids. Trimming left V 4 bases short and J 2 bases short, with 9 bases between. The germline gives CDR1 MDHEN, CDR2 SYDVKM. Written as DNA, the CDR3 is TGTGCCAGCAGTTATGGTCTAACTGGGGCCAACGTCCTGACTTTC. Translating gives CASSYGLTGANVLTF.

This clonotype was found a few times. The chain is built from TRBV18 and TRBJ2-5, with unresolved D. This CDR3 contains 14 residues. CDR1 KGHSH and CDR2 LQKENI come from the germline V gene. V was trimmed by 1 base and J by 0 bases, leaving 6 bases between them. The CDR3 loop is CASSPRINQETQYF. In nucleotides, the CDR3 is TGTGCCAGCTCACCACGGATAAACCAAGAGACCCAGTACTTC.

In this sample, this clonotype turned up a few times. This rearrangement joins TRBV3-1 to TRBJ2-3; D call uncertain. V was cut by 5 bases and J by 5 bases, with 5 bases left in between. The CDR3 runs to 11 residues. Germline V gene sequence: CDR1 LGHDT, CDR2 YNNKEL (reference sequence). The DNA for the CDR3 is TGTGCCAGCAGCAACCAAGATACGCAGTATTTT. Translation: CASSNQDTQYF.

This clonotype came up a few times. The genes are TRBV7-6 and TRBJ2-4; D remains ambiguous. The end of the DNA is better explained by TRBJ2-7, so the J call may be wrong. Germline CDR1 reads SGHVS; CDR2 reads FNYEAQ. The CDR3 loop spans 13 amino acids. The CDR3 is CASSHLGQNEQYF. The CDR3 DNA reads TGTGCCAGCAGCCACTTAGGGCAGAACGAGCAGTACTTC.

V gene TRBV7-6 combines with J gene TRBJ2-5; 7 positions match TRBD1. The J call may not be correct, given that the DNA end is closer to TRBJ2-1. The CDR3 is made up of 14 amino acids. Germline CDR1 SGHVS, CDR2 FNYEAQ. Here the CDR3 DNA reads TGTGCCAGCAGAACTCCCGGGACAGAAGAGACCCAGTTCTTC. Amino acid sequence: CASRTPGTEETQFF.

The chain combines TRBV12-3 or TRBV12-4 with TRBJ2-7; tentative D call: TRBD1 (5 bases). The length of the CDR3 is 13 residues. Trimming removed 7 bases from V and 3 bases from J, with 13 bases in between. CDR3 nucleotide sequence: TGTGCCAGCACCTGGGGCAATTACTACGAGCAGTACTTC. Translating gives CASTWGNYYEQYF.